This entry lists 3 T cell receptor beta chains sequenced from one sample in a study of response to subunit inactivated influenza vaccine. TCRdb passed the RT-PCR reads through MiXCR, listing each CDR3 protein once. The table shows 530,000 or so distinct CDR3 sequences, with about 25% occurring only once. Sequencing used CD4+ T cells sorted from PBMCs, obtained 4 to 6 days after vaccination. The receptors originated from a man aged 45 to 65 who received an inactivated influenza vaccine.

V and J are TRBV6-2 or TRBV6-3 and TRBJ2-7, with D maybe TRBD2 (6 bases). In germline, CDR1 is MNHEY, CDR2 SVGEGT. The CDR3 extends over 16 amino acids. V lost 1 base and J 3 bases, leaving 16 bases between the germline ends. The CDR3 bases are TGTGCCAGCAGTTACTTGGGGGGACTCGCCTTCTACGAGCAGTACTTC. Its protein product is CASSYLGGLAFYEQYF.

The rearrangement joins TRBV5-6 to TRBJ2-7, with 8 nucleotides matching TRBD2. This CDR3 has 16 residues. Germline CDR1 SGHDT, CDR2 YYEEEE. Losses at the gene ends were 2 bases for V and 5 bases for J; bases not matched to a gene: 12. CDR3 sequence: CASSLSGMGLVDEQYF. As DNA, the CDR3 is TGTGCCAGCAGCTTATCGGGTATGGGACTAGTAGACGAGCAGTACTTC.

This chain links TRBV28 with TRBJ1-1, with D uncertain. The CDR3 has 12 residues. The V end was cut by 3 bases, the J end by 8 bases, with 10 bases between. Germline assignment: CDR1 MDHEN and CDR2 SYDVKM. CDR3 residues: CASSLFTGEAFF. CDR3 DNA: TGTGCCAGCAGTTTGTTCACTGGGGAAGCTTTCTTT.